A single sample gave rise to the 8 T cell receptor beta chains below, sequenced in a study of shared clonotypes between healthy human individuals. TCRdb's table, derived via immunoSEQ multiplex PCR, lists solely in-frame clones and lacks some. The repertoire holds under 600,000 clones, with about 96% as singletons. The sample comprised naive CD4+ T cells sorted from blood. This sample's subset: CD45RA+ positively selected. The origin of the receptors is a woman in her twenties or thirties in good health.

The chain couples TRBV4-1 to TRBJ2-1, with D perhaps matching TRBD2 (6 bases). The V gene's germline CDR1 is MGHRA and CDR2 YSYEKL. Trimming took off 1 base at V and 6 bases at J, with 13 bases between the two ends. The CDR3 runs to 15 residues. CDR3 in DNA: TGCGCCAGCAGCCAAGCGTGGGGAGGAAGCAATGAGCAGTTCTTC. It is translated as CASSQAWGGSNEQFF.

The CDR3 sequence is CASRLYGGLRYF. CDR3 coding DNA: TGCGCCAGCAGACTATACGGGGGCCTGCGTTACTTC. V and J are TRBV5-1 and TRBJ2-7; D assignment may be TRBD1 or TRBD2 (6 bases each). V lost 5 bases, J lost 13 bases, and 19 bases lay in between. This CDR3 spans 12 amino acids. Germline assignment: CDR1 SGHRS and CDR2 YFSETQ.

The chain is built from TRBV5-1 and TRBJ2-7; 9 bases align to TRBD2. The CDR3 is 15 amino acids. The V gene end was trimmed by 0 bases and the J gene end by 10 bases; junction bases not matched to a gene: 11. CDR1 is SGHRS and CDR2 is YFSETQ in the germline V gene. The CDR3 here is CASSLGNGAGGLQYF. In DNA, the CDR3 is TGCGCCAGCAGCTTGGGAAATGGAGCGGGAGGCCTCCAGTACTTC.

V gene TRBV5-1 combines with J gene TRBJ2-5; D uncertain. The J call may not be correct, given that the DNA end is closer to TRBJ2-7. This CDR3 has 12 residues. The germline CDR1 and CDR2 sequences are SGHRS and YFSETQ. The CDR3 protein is CASSLVGIEQYF. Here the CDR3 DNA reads TGCGCCAGCAGCTTGGTAGGGATCGAGCAGTACTTC.

For the CDR3, the DNA is TGTGCCAGCAGCGTAGATCAGGGGGGATACAATGAGCAGTTCTTC. It encodes CASSVDQGGYNEQFF. This chain uses TRBV9 with TRBJ2-1; tentative D call: TRBD1 (7 bases). Germline V gene sequence: CDR1 SGDLS, CDR2 YYNGEE. This CDR3 has 15 residues. Trimming cost V 0 bases and J 4 bases, with 11 bases left between them.

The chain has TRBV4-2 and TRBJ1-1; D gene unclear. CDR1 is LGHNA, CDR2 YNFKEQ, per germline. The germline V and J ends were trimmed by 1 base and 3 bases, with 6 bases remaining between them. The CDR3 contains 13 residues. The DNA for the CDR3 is TGTGCCAGCAGCCAAGCTCGTGACACTGAAGCTTTCTTT. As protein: CASSQARDTEAFF.

CDR3 residues: CASTRGGYEQYF. The CDR3 DNA is TGTGCCAGCACCCGAGGGGGATACGAGCAGTACTTC. This chain uses TRBV11-2 with TRBJ2-7, with D possibly matching TRBD1 (6 bases). The CDR3 totals 12 residues. Per germline, CDR1 SGHAT and CDR2 FQNNGV. Trimming shortened V by 7 bases and J by 4 bases, and 11 bases separated the two germline ends.

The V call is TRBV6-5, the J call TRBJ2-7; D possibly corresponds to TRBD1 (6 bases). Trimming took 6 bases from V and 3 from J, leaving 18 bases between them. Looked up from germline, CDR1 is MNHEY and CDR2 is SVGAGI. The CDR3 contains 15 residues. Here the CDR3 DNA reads TGTGCCAGCAGCCTTACCGGTGGACAGCGCTACGAGCAGTACTTC. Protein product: CASSLTGGQRYEQYF.